This TCR beta chain was recovered during a study of T cell changes during pregnancy in multiple sclerosis (dated by TCRdb to between 2018 and 2021). Background on the whole study: The study looked at changes in the T cell repertoire across pregnancy in women with multiple sclerosis.

The library came from the immunoSEQ multiplex PCR assay. The clones in this table, taken by TCRdb from immuneACCESS, are in-frame only. Not every clone is retained; where verified, under half of the shortfall comes from an unresolved V gene, and the cause of the rest is unknown. This sample is represented by around 70,000 clones; 80% to 95% of them were singletons. 1.5% to 2% of the sample is held by the ten biggest clonotypes. About this clone itself: Its antigen remains undetermined. There are no base qualities to consult, and no much larger clone falls within one base.

V and J lose 5 bases and 5 bases, and a span of 22 bases separates them. The germline V gene (reference sequence) supplies CDR1 LNHNV and CDR2 YYDKDF. The CDR3, cysteine through phenylalanine, is 16 amino acids long. The read is trimmed to its CDR3 DNA, 48 bases read in frame from base 1. The TCR comes from a female donor in good health, enrolled as a control in a pregnancy study. The chain employs TRBV15 and TRBJ2-7; the best D guess is TRBD2, with 5 bases matching. This material consisted of peripheral blood, taken in the first trimester of pregnancy. The CDR3 is CATSPPGLYMGNEQYF. The DNA is as follows: TGTGCCACCAGCCCGCCCGGACTCTATATGGGGAACGAGCAGTACTTC.